This T cell receptor beta chain stems from a study of T cell responses to AZD1222 COVID-19 vaccine. Broader study findings: Spike as a whole was targeted by vaccine-associated CD4 TCRs, dominant at 160-218 and 743-854.

As concerns this clone: Its specificity is not known.

Assay: immunoSEQ multiplex PCR; the TCRdb copy retains only in-frame clones and omits some. Here the sample spans 80,000 to 100,000 clones, around 89% being singletons. The CDR3 length is 16 residues. Germline V gene data show CDR1 as SGHRS and CDR2 as YFSETQ. V lost 4 bases, J lost 2 bases, and 2 bases stayed unmatched. The sample in question was peripheral blood, obtained 28 days after the second AZD1222 dose. This TCR was sampled from an adult who received the AZD1222 COVID-19 vaccine. The chain couples TRBV5-1 to TRBJ2-2, with 13 nucleotides matching TRBD2. CDR3 coding DNA: TGCGCCAGCAGCGGACTAGCGGGGGCAAACACCGGGGAGCTGTTTTTT. Translation gives CASSGLAGANTGELFF. The full variable domain, completed using reference TRBV5-1 and TRBJ2-2, is KAGVTQTPRYLIKTRGQQVTLSCSPISGHRSVSWYQQTPGQGLQFLFEYFSETQRNKGNFPGRFSGRQFSNSRSEMNVSTLELGDSALYLCASSGLAGANTGELFFGEGSRLTVL.